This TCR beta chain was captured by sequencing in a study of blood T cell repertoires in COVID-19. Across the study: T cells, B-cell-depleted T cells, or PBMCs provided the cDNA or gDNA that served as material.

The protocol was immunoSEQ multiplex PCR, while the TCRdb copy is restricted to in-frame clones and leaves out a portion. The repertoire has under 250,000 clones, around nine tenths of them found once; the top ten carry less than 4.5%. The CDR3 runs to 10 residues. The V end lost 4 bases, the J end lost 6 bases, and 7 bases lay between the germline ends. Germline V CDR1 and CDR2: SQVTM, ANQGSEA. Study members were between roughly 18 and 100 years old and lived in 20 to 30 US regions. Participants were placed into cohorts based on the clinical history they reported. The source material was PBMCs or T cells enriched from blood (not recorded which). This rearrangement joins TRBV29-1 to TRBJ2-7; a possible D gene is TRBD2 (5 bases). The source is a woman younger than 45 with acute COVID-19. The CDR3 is CSVVEGEQYF. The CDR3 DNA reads TGCAGCGTTGTCGAGGGCGAGCAGTACTTC.